Presented here are 6 T cell receptor beta chains from one specimen sequenced in a study of monozygotic twins with inflammatory bowel disease. TCRdb re-called the 5' RACE reads and shows each CDR3 protein once, DNA omitted. This table holds around 40,000 distinct CDR3 sequences. The sequencing sample was made of blood. Source of these receptors: a human donor with ulcerative colitis or Crohn's disease, or a healthy co-twin of an affected twin (not recorded which).

The V and J genes are TRBV7-2 and TRBJ2-7. The CDR3 is made up of 13 amino acids. Germline lookup yields CDR1 SGHTA and CDR2 FQGNSA. CDR3: CASSLGPKDEQYF.

By frequency, this clonotype is medium-sized (0.01 to 0.1%). This rearrangement joins TRBV7-7 to TRBJ2-5; no DNA is available, so the TRBD1 call from TCRdb remains unchecked. Germline V gene lookup returns CDR1 SSHAT and CDR2 FNYEAQ (reference sequence). The CDR3 totals 17 residues. The chain's CDR3 is CASSPGLGQGAGETQYF.

The gene calls are TRBV3-1 and TRBJ1-6. The CDR3 is made up of 14 amino acids. Germline CDR1 LGHDT, CDR2 YNNKEL (reference sequence). The CDR3 protein is CASSQTGYNSPLHF.

The chain links TRBV7-8 to TRBJ1-1; the TCRdb call, TRBD1, lacks DNA for checking. The CDR3 has 17 residues. Per the germline V gene, CDR1 is SGHVS and CDR2 is FQNEAQ. CDR3 protein: CASSPTYGATRATEAFF.

The genes are TRBV14 and TRBJ2-4; lacking DNA, the TRBD1 call made by TCRdb goes unchecked. CDR3 length: 18 amino acids. The germline gives CDR1 SGHDN, CDR2 FVKESK. The CDR3 spells CASSQGSWRDPAKNIQYF. The full variable domain, with the rest looked up from reference TRBV14 and TRBJ2-4, is EAGVTQFPSHSVIEKGQTVTLRCDPISGHDNLYWYRRVMGKEIKFLLHFVKESKQDESGMPNNRFLAERTGGTYSTLKVQPAELEDSGVYFCASSQGSWRDPAKNIQYFGAGTRLSVL.

V usage is TRBV12-3 or TRBV12-4 and J usage is TRBJ2-5; checking the TCRdb D call of TRBD2 is not possible without DNA. This CDR3 has 15 amino acids. CDR3 sequence reads: CASSLLVAGQETQYF.